This T cell receptor beta chain was sequenced for a study of T cell responses to AZD1222 COVID-19 vaccine. Study as a whole: It was second doses at about 4 or about 12 weeks that were pooled. The study's findings and limits: Samples come after the peak T cell response, not at day 14. CD4 TCRs linked to vaccination spanned spike, dominating at 160-218 and 743-854. Donors were chiefly white British, with a greater number of females, and clonal diversity was perhaps underestimated.

Some clones are missing from TCRdb's copy, which holds only in-frame ones; the method was immunoSEQ multiplex PCR. Counted here are 100,000 to 150,000 clones, about 94% occurring once; the ten biggest clones make up approximately 7%. V shed 5 bases and J 9 bases; nucleotides not matched to a gene: 5. This CDR3 region has 13 residues. CDR1 SGHTA and CDR2 FQGNSA come from the germline V gene. Of note for this clone: Its target is unknown.

Specimen: peripheral blood, collected on day 0 of AZD1222 vaccination. The source is an adult in good health. J is TRBJ2-1 and V is TRBV7-2; TRBD1 aligns across 9 bases. The CDR3 spells CASSGGQGGEQFF. The CDR3 nucleotides read TGTGCCAGCAGCGGGGGACAGGGAGGTGAGCAGTTCTTC.